A selection of T cell receptor beta chains follows, all from one sample in a study of T cells in Graves' hyperthyroidism and ophthalmopathy. TCRdb ran MiXCR on the multiplex PCR reads and lists one entry per CDR3 protein. The top ten clones hold around 13% of a sample with about 570,000 distinct CDR3 sequences, 11% to 15% of them seen once. Sequencing input: blood. These receptors were taken from a woman aged 40 to 55 with Graves' hyperthyroidism. Each CDR3 is given with its conserved first and last residue. The D gene is left open where the match is weak. Clone sizes are given selectively: once, few, many, or a class where the clone is expanded.

v_gene	j_gene	d_gene	abundance	CDR3aa	CDR3nt
TRBV3-1	TRBJ2-5	.	many	CASSQGQNQETQYF	TGTGCCAGCAGCCAAGGGCAGAACCAAGAGACCCAGTACTTC
TRBV19	TRBJ2-5	.	few	CASSSNPQDTQYF	TGTGCCAGTTCATCAAACCCTCAAGATACCCAGTACTTC
TRBV14	TRBJ2-7	.	many	CASSLPDSYEQYF	TGTGCCAGCAGCCTACCGGACAGTTACGAGCAGTACTTC
TRBV4-2	TRBJ2-5	TRBD2	few	CASSQRIGLAGIRETQYF	TGTGCCAGCAGCCAACGAATCGGACTAGCGGGAATTCGTGAGACCCAGTACTTC
TRBV20-1	TRBJ1-1	TRBD1	.	CSAPDRDTEAFF	TGCAGTGCCCCTGACAGGGACACTGAAGCTTTCTTT
TRBV6-5	TRBJ2-3	.	.	CASSYSRADTQYF	TGTGCCAGCAGTTACTCGCGGGCAGATACGCAGTATTTT
TRBV11-1	TRBJ1-1	TRBD1	many	CASSVIGMGTGQTEAFF	TGTGCCAGCAGCGTAATAGGGATGGGGACAGGGCAGACCGAAGCTTTCTTT
TRBV6-1	TRBJ1-1	TRBD1	.	CASRGDRGTMNTEAFF	TGTGCCAGCCGCGGGGACAGGGGGACCATGAACACTGAAGCTTTCTTT
TRBV11-2	TRBJ2-3	TRBD1	.	CASSLGDRGRLDTQYF	TGTGCCAGCAGCTTAGGGGACAGGGGGCGATTAGATACGCAGTATTTT
TRBV15	TRBJ1-4	.	.	CATSRGGFNEKLFF	TGTGCCACCAGCAGAGGGGGTTTTAATGAAAAACTGTTTTTT
TRBV3-1	TRBJ2-3	TRBD2	many	CASSRLGELAGASTDTQYF	TGTGCCAGCAGCCGCCTGGGAGAACTAGCGGGCGCAAGCACAGATACGCAGTATTTT
TRBV6-5	TRBJ2-2	.	many	CASSYSRGPYVGELFF	TGTGCCAGCAGTTACTCCAGAGGACCCTACGTCGGGGAGCTGTTTTTT
TRBV28	TRBJ2-7	TRBD2	many	CASSLKLAGLYEQYF	TGTGCCAGCAGTTTAAAACTAGCGGGACTCTACGAGCAGTACTTC
TRBV7-9	TRBJ1-1	.	.	CASSHDLFMNTEAFF	TGTGCCAGCAGCCACGACCTATTCATGAACACTGAAGCTTTCTTT
TRBV5-1	TRBJ2-5	TRBD2	few	CASSLGASGKETQYF	TGCGCCAGCAGCTTGGGGGCTAGCGGGAAAGAGACCCAGTACTTC
TRBV18	TRBJ2-3	.	many	CASSPLGDTQYF	TGTGCCAGCTCACCCCTCGGAGATACGCAGTATTTT
TRBV12-3/TRBV12-4	TRBJ1-1	.	.	CASTQGIENTEAFF	TGTGCCAGCACCCAGGGAATTGAGAACACTGAAGCTTTCTTT
TRBV27	TRBJ2-1	.	many	CASSFGVVINNEQFF	TGTGCCAGCAGTTTCGGGGTGGTAATAAACAATGAGCAGTTCTTC
TRBV11-2	TRBJ2-4	.	many	CASSLDRAKNIQYF	TGTGCCAGCAGCTTAGATCGGGCCAAAAACATTCAGTACTTC
TRBV20-1	TRBJ1-2	.	few	CSANTGNYGYTF	TGCAGTGCTAACACAGGGAACTATGGCTACACCTTC
TRBV5-1	TRBJ1-2	TRBD1	many	CASSLDPTGGGYGYTF	TGCGCCAGCAGCTTGGATCCGACAGGGGGCGGATACGGCTACACCTTC
TRBV30	TRBJ1-6	TRBD1	.	CAWSVRTGGNSPPHF	TGTGCCTGGAGTGTACGGACAGGGGGCAATTCACCCCCCCACTTT
TRBV2	TRBJ1-5	.	many	CASSPEVEQPQHF	TGTGCCAGCAGTCCGGAGGTGGAACAGCCCCAGCATTTT
TRBV20-1	TRBJ2-5	.	many	CSAGLLETQYF	TGCAGTGCTGGGCTGCTGGAGACCCAGTACTTC
TRBV4-1	TRBJ1-5	TRBD1	.	CASSPITGTDNQPQHF	TGCGCCAGCAGCCCCATTACCGGGACAGACAATCAGCCCCAGCATTTT
TRBV19	TRBJ2-5	TRBD2	.	CASSMGLAGETQYF	TGTGCCAGTAGTATGGGACTAGCGGGAGAGACCCAGTACTTC
TRBV20-1	TRBJ2-7	TRBD2	many	CSADLAGVWNEQYF	TGCAGTGCTGACCTCGCGGGAGTATGGAACGAGCAGTACTTC
TRBV12-3/TRBV12-4	TRBJ2-4	.	many	CASRLGVGIQYF	TGTGCCAGCAGACTTGGGGTGGGCATTCAGTACTTC
TRBV19	TRBJ1-1	TRBD1	.	CASSMGRGTEAFF	TGTGCCAGTAGTATGGGCAGGGGGACTGAAGCTTTCTTT
TRBV5-8	TRBJ1-5	.	many	CASSLPTLFGNQPQHF	TGTGCCAGCAGCTTACCGACATTATTCGGCAATCAGCCCCAGCATTTT
TRBV4-1	TRBJ2-3	.	few	CASSQDPGEGTDTQYF	TGCGCCAGCAGCCAAGATCCAGGGGAGGGCACAGATACGCAGTATTTT
TRBV7-9	TRBJ1-4	.	many	CASSKQGATNEKLFF	TGTGCCAGCAGCAAACAGGGTGCAACTAATGAAAAACTGTTTTTT
TRBV6-1	TRBJ2-3	.	few	CASSDPVNTQYF	TGTGCCAGCAGTGATCCCGTTAATACGCAGTATTTT
TRBV3-1	TRBJ2-5	TRBD2	many	CASSQARLAGQETQYF	TGTGCCAGCAGCCAAGCTAGACTAGCGGGCCAAGAGACCCAGTACTTC
TRBV5-1	TRBJ2-3	.	.	CASSPESGRGNQPQYF	TGCGCCAGCAGCCCAGAGTCGGGGCGGGGCAATCAGCCCCAGTATTTT
TRBV28	TRBJ1-2	.	.	CASLPQAGGYTF	TGTGCCAGCCTACCTCAGGCTGGAGGCTACACCTTC
TRBV20-1	TRBJ2-1	.	.	CSARAPGRVQLLWNEQFF	TGCAGTGCTAGAGCGCCGGGGAGAGTGCAGTTGTTATGGAATGAGCAGTTCTTC
TRBV7-6	TRBJ2-2	.	few	CASSLAGGNGELFF	TGTGCCAGCAGCTTAGCAGGGGGAAACGGGGAGCTGTTTTTT
TRBV28	TRBJ2-5	.	many	CASSWPKYQETQYF	TGTGCCAGCAGTTGGCCTAAGTACCAAGAGACCCAGTACTTC
TRBV12-3/TRBV12-4	TRBJ1-1	.	many	CASSLWGMNTEAFF	TGTGCCAGCAGCTTATGGGGGATGAACACTGAAGCTTTCTTT
TRBV18	TRBJ2-7	.	many	CASSRRDSYEQYF	TGTGCCAGCTCACGTAGGGACTCCTACGAGCAGTACTTC
TRBV30	TRBJ2-3	TRBD1	many	CAWSADRGYTDTQYF	TGTGCCTGGAGTGCCGACAGGGGATACACAGATACGCAGTATTTT
TRBV27	TRBJ2-3	.	many	CASSLEVSTDTQYF	TGTGCCAGCAGTTTAGAAGTCTCCACAGATACGCAGTATTTT
TRBV6-1	TRBJ2-1	.	many	CASREVSYNEQFF	TGTGCCAGCAGGGAGGTCTCCTACAATGAGCAGTTCTTC
TRBV28	TRBJ2-2	.	.	CASSFSGDTGELFF	TGTGCCAGCAGTTTTTCAGGGGACACCGGGGAGCTGTTTTTT
TRBV10-3	TRBJ1-2	.	many	CAISGLAGHRKANYGYTF	TGTGCCATCAGTGGCTTAGCGGGACACCGAAAAGCTAACTATGGCTACACCTTC
TRBV27	TRBJ2-1	.	.	CASSLGGGPLNEQFF	TGTGCCAGCAGTTTAGGAGGGGGGCCCCTCAATGAGCAGTTCTTC
TRBV5-1	TRBJ2-1	.	.	CASSFSMVPSRGYNEQFF	TGCGCCAGCAGCTTTTCGATGGTCCCAAGCAGGGGATACAATGAGCAGTTCTTC
TRBV6-5	TRBJ2-1	TRBD2	many	CASSYQRDHSYNEQFF	TGTGCCAGCAGTTACCAGCGGGATCACTCCTACAATGAGCAGTTCTTC
TRBV20-1	TRBJ2-3	TRBD2	.	CSAPWTSGRQDTQYF	TGCAGTGCTCCTTGGACTAGCGGGAGACAAGATACGCAGTATTTT
TRBV6-1	TRBJ2-7	.	few	CASSESGSPYEQYF	TGTGCCAGCAGTGAATCTGGCAGTCCCTACGAGCAGTACTTC
TRBV30	TRBJ1-4	.	many	CAWSVGTEKLFF	TGTGCCTGGAGTGTAGGGACTGAAAAACTGTTTTTT
TRBV10-3	TRBJ2-1	TRBD1	many	CAISGQGAPGSRSEYNEQFF	TGTGCCATCAGTGGACAGGGGGCGCCGGGTTCACGGAGTGAATACAATGAGCAGTTCTTC
TRBV12-3/TRBV12-4	TRBJ2-7	.	few	CASSTRNDYEQYF	TGTGCCAGCAGTACCCGTAACGATTACGAGCAGTACTTC
TRBV29-1	TRBJ2-1	TRBD2	few	CSVVIAGVGNEQFF	TGCAGCGTTGTTATAGCGGGAGTTGGAAATGAGCAGTTCTTC